The clone carrying this T cell receptor beta chain was detected a few times. Its antigen remains unknown. The source of the sample is a study of T cells in Graves' hyperthyroidism and ophthalmopathy. The study's findings and limits: Ophthalmopathy was identified by the model a median approximately 6.4 months ahead of onset.

Germline V gene lookup returns CDR1 DFQATT and CDR2 SNEGSKA (reference sequence). V was clipped by 0 bases and J by 4 bases, with 12 bases between them. This CDR3 region has 14 residues. Amplification targeted TCR beta CDR3 regions from RNA transcripts. The HTBI primer set was used in a first-round RT-PCR of the TCR CDR3. TCRdb analysed the multiplex PCR reads with MiXCR anew, one entry per CDR3 protein. Among under 350,000 distinct CDR3 sequences listed, about 18% were seen once. The source of this sequence is a woman aged 60 to 75 with Graves' ophthalmopathy. Source material: blood. The chain combines TRBV20-1 with TRBJ2-5, with D possibly called TRBD1 or TRBD2 (5 bases each). As DNA, the CDR3 is TGCAGTGCTAGAGATCCGTGGGGGAGAGAGACCCAGTACTTC. It encodes CSARDPWGRETQYF.